The sequence of this T cell receptor beta chain was determined in a study of cytomegalovirus exposure and HLA in healthy donors. At the level of the study: Clustering assigned about 79% of the approximately 400 genotyped donors to the Caucasian-associated ancestry cluster.

About this clone: Its antigen is not identified.

A multiplex PCR was run with 60 Vbeta primers and 13 Jbeta primers. TCRdb keeps only in-frame clones here, not all; method: immunoSEQ multiplex PCR. The sample holds some 120,000 clones; around 74% are singletons and the top ten take more than 1.5%. Study conclusions and caveats: A later analysis, which compared TCR beta chains of equal frequency, found the HLA-associated ones more clonally expanded. Earlier results showed most TCR beta V segments being productive about 90% or about 30% of the time. It was reportedly the case that the classifier diagnosed cytomegalovirus status with high specificity and sensitivity.

Source material: PBMCs. The TCR originated in a woman between 18 and 29 years old in good health and CMV-seronegative.

The CDR3: CASRQAGTGSEKLFF. The CDR3, as DNA: TGTGCCAGCAGGCAGGCCGGGACAGGGAGTGAAAAACTGTTTTTT. The genes are TRBV13 and TRBJ1-4; 9 bases align to TRBD1. Looked up from germline, CDR1 is PRHDT and CDR2 is FYEKMQ (reference sequence). This CDR3 is built from 15 residues. Unmatched junction bases numbered 9, after V lost 6 bases and J lost 7 bases.